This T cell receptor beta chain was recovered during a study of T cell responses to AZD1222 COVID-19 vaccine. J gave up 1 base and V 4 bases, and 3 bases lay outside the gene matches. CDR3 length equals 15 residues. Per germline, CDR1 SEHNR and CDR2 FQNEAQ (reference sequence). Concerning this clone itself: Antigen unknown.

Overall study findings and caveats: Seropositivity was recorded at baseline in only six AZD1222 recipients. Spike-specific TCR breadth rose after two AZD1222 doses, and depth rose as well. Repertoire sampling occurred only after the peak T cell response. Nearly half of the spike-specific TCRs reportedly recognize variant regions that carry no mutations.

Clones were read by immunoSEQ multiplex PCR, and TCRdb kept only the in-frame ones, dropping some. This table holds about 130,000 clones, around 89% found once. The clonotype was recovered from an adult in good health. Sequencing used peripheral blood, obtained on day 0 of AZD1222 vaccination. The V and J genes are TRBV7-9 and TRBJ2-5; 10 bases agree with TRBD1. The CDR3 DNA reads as TGTGCCAGCAGCTCCCGGGACAGGGGCCAAGAGACCCAGTACTTC. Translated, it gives CASSSRDRGQETQYF.